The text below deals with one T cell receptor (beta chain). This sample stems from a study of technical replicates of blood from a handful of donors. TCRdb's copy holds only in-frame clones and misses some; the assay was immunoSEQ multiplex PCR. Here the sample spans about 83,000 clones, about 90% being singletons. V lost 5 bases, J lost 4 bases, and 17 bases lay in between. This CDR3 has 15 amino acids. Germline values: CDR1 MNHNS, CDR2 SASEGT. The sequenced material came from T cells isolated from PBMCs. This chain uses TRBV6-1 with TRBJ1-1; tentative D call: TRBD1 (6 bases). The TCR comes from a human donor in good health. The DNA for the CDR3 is TGTGCCAGCAGTTGGGGGGGGGCTGGAGGCACTGAAGCTTTCTTT. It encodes CASSWGGAGGTEAFF.